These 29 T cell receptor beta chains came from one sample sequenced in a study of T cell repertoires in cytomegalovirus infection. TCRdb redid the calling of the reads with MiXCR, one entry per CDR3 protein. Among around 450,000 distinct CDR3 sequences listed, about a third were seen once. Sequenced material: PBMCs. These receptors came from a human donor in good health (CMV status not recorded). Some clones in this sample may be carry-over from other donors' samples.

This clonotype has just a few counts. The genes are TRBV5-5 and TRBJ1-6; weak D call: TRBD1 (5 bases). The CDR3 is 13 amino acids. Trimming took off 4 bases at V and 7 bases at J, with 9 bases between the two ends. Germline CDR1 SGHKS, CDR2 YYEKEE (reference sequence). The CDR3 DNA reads TGTGCCAGCAGCCGAGAGGGGAATTCACCCCTCCACTTT. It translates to CASSREGNSPLHF.

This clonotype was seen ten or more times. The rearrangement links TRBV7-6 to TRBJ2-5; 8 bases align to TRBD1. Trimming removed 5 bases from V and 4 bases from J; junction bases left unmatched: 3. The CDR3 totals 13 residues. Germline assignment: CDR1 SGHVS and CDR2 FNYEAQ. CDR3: CASSPQGGETQYF. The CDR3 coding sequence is TGTGCCAGCAGCCCACAGGGGGGAGAGACCCAGTACTTC.

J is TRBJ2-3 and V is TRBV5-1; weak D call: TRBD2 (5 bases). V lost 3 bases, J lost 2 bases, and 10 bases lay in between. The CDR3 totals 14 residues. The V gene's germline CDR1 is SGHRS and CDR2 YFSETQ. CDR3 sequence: CASSWERPTDTQYF. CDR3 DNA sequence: TGCGCCAGCAGCTGGGAGCGGCCCACAGATACGCAGTATTTT.

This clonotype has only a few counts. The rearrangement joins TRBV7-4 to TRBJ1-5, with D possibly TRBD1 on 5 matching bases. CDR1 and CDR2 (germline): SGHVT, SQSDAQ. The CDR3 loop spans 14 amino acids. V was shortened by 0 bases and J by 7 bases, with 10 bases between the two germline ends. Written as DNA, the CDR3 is TGTGCCAGCAGCTTAGCGGGGACCAAGCAGCCCCAGCATTTT. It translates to CASSLAGTKQPQHF.

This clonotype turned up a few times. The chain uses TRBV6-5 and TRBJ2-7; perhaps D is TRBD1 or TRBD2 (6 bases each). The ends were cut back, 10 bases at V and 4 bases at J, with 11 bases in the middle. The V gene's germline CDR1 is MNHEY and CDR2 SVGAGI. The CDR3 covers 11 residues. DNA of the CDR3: TGTGCCACCCGAGGGGGGTACGAGCAGTACTTC. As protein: CATRGGYEQYF.

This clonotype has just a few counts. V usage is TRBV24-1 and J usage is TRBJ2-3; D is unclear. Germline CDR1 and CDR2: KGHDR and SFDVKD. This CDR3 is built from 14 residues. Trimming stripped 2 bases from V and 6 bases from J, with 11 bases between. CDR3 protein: CATSDSPGSDTQYF. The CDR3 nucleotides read TGTGCCACCAGTGATTCTCCCGGTTCCGATACGCAGTATTTT.

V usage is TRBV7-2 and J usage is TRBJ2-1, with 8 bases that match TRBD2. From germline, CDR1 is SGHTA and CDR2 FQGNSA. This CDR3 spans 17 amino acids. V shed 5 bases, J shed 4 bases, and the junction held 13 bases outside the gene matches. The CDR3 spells CASSLHEGLAGYNEQFF. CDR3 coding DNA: TGTGCCAGCAGCCTACACGAAGGACTAGCAGGATACAATGAGCAGTTCTTC.

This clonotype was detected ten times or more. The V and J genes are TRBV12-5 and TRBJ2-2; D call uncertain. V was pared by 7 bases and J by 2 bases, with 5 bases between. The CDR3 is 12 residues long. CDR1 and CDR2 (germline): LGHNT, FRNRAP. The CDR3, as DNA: TGTGCTAGTGCCATTAACACCGGGGAGCTGTTTTTT. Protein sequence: CASAINTGELFF.

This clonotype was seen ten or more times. CDR3 amino acids: CASSLAGWDQPQHF. In nucleotides, the CDR3 is TGTGCCAGCAGTTTAGCTGGCTGGGATCAGCCCCAGCATTTT. The chain recombines TRBV12-3 or TRBV12-4 with TRBJ1-5; D is ambiguous. The CDR3 loop spans 14 amino acids. V was cut by 0 bases and J by 5 bases, with 8 bases left in between.

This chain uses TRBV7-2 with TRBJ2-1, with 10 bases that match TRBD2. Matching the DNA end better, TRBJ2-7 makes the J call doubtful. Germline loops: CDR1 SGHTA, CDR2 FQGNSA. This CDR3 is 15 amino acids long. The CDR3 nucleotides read TGTGCCAGCAGCTTTACTAGCGGGGACGACAATGAGCAGTACTTC. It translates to CASSFTSGDDNEQYF.

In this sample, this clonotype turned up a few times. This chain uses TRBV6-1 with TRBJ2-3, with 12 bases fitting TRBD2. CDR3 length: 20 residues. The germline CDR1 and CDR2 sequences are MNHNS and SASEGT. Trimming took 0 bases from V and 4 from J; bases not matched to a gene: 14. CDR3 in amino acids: CASSEALPGLAGFLADTQYF. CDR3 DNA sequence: TGTGCCAGCAGTGAAGCCCTTCCAGGACTAGCGGGGTTTCTGGCAGATACGCAGTATTTT.

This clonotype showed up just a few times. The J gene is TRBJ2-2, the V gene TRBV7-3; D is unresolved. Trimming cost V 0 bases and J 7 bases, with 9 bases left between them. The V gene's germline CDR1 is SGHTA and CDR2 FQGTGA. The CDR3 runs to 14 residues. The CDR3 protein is CASSLTNNGGELFF. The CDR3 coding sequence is TGTGCCAGCAGCTTAACGAATAATGGCGGGGAGCTGTTTTTT. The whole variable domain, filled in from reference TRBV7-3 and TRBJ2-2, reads GAGVSQTPSNKVTEKGKYVELRCDPISGHTALYWYRQSLGQGPEFLIYFQGTGAADDSGLPNDRFFAVRPEGSVSTLKIQRTERGDSAVYLCASSLTNNGGELFFGEGSRLTVL.

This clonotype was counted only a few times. CDR3 sequence (DNA): TGTGCCAGCAGTGGCAGGGGTCGCGAGCAGTACTTC. Its protein product is CASSGRGREQYF. The rearrangement links TRBV25-1 to TRBJ2-7; D possibly corresponds to TRBD1 (6 bases). V was clipped by 4 bases and J by 6 bases, with 10 bases between them. The CDR3 contains 12 residues. Germline CDR1 reads MGHDK; CDR2 reads SYGVNS.

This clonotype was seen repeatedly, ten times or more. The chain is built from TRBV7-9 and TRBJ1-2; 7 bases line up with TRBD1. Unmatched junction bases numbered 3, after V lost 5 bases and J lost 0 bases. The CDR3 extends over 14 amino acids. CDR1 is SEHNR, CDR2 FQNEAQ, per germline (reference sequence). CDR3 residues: CASSAGQANYGYTF. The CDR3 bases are TGTGCCAGCAGCGCCGGACAGGCTAACTATGGCTACACCTTC.

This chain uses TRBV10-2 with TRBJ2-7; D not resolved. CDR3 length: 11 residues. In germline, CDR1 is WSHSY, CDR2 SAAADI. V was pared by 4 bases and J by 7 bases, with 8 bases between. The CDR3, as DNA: TGCGCCAGCAGTGCTCCCACGGAGCAGTACTTC. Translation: CASSAPTEQYF.

CDR3 coding DNA: TGTGCGGCGCGACCCTCAGGGGGATCCTACTGGAATGAGCAGTTCTTC. Protein: CAARPSGGSYWNEQFF. V usage is TRBV6-2 or TRBV6-3 and J usage is TRBJ2-1; 7 bases map to TRBD1. The germline V gene has CDR1 MNHEY and CDR2 SVGEGT. The CDR3 contains 16 residues.

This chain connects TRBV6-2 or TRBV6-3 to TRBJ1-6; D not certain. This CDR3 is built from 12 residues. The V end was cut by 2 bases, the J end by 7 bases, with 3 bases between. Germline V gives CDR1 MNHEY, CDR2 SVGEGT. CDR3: CASSYPNSPLHF. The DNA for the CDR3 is TGTGCCAGCAGTTACCCAAATTCACCCCTCCACTTT.

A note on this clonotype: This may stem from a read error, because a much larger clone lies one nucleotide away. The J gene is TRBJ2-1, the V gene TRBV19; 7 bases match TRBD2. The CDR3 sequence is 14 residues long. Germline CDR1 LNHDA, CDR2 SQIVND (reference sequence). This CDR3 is CASSIILASNKQFF. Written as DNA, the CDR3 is TGTGCCAGTAGTATCATACTAGCGTCCAATAAGCAGTTCTTC.

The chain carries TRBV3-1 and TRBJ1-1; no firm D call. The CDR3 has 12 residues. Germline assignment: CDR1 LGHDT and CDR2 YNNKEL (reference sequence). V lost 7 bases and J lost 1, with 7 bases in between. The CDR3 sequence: CASKRSNTEAFF. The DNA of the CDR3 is TGTGCCAGCAAGAGATCGAACACTGAAGCTTTCTTT.

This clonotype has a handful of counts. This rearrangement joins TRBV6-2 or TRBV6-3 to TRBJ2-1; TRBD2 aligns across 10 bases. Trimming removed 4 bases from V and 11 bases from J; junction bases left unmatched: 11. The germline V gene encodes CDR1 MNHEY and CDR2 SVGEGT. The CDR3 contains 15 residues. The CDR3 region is CASSSGAGGPFQQFF. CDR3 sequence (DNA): TGTGCCAGCAGTTCTGGAGCGGGGGGGCCCTTTCAGCAGTTCTTC.

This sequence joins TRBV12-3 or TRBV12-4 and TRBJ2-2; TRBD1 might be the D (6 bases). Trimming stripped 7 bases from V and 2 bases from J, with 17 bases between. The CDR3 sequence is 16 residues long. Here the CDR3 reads CASTWTARLNTGELFF. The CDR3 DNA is TGTGCCAGCACGTGGACAGCGAGGCTAAACACCGGGGAGCTGTTTTTT.

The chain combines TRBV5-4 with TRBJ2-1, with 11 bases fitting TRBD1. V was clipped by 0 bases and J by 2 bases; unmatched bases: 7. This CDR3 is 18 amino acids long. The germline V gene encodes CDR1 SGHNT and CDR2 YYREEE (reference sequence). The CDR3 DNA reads TGTGCCAGCAGCTTGGGCGTAATGGGACAGGGGGCCTACAATGAGCAGTTCTTC. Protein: CASSLGVMGQGAYNEQFF. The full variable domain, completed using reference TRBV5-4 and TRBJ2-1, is ETGVTQSPTHLIKTRGQQVTLRCSSQSGHNTVSWYQQALGQGPQFIFQYYREEENGRGNFPPRFSGLQFPNYSSELNVNALELDDSALYLCASSLGVMGQGAYNEQFFGPGTRLTVL.

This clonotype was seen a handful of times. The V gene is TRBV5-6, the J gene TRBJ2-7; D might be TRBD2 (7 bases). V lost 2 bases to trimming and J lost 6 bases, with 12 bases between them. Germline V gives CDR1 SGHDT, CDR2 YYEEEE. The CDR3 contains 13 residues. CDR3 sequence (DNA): TGTGCCAGCAGCTTTTGGGGGGGCGGCGAGCAGTACTTC. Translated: CASSFWGGGEQYF. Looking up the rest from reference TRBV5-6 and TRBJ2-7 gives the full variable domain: DAGVTQSPTHLIKTRGQQVTLRCSPKSGHDTVSWYQQALGQGPQFIFQYYEEEERQRGNFPDRFSGHQFPNYSSELNVNALLLGDSALYLCASSFWGGGEQYFGPGTRLTVT.

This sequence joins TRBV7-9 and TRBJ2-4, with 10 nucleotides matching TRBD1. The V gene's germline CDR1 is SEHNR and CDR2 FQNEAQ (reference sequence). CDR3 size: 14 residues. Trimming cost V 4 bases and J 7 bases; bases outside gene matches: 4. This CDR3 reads CASSSDRGWNIQYF. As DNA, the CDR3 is TGTGCCAGCAGCTCGGACAGGGGGTGGAACATTCAGTACTTC.

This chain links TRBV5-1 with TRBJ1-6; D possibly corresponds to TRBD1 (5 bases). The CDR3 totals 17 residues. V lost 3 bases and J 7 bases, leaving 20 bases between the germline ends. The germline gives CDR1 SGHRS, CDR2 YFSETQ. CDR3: CASSYNPAQGRNSPLHF. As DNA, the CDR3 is TGCGCCAGCAGCTACAACCCCGCGCAGGGCCGGAATTCACCCCTCCACTTT. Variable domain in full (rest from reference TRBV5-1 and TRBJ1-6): KAGVTQTPRYLIKTRGQQVTLSCSPISGHRSVSWYQQTPGQGLQFLFEYFSETQRNKGNFPGRFSGRQFSNSRSEMNVSTLELGDSALYLCASSYNPAQGRNSPLHFGNGTRLTVT.

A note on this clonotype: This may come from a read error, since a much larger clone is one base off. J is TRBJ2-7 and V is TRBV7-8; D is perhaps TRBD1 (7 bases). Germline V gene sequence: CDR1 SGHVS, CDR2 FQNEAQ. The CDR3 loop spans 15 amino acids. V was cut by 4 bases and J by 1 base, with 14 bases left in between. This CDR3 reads CASSSPEGASYEQYF. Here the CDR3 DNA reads TGTGCCAGCAGCTCCCCGGAGGGGGCTTCCTACGAGCAGTACTTC. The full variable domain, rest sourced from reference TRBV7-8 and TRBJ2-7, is GAGVSQSPRYKVAKRGQDVALRCDPISGHVSLFWYQQALGQGPEFLTYFQNEAQLDKSGLPSDRFFAERPEGSVSTLKIQRTQQEDSAVYLCASSSPEGASYEQYFGPGTRLTVT.

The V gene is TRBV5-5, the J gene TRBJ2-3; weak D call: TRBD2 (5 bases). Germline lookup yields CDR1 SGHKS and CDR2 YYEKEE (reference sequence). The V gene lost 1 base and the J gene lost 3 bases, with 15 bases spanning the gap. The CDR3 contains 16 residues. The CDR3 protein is CASSLTPFGGTDTQYF. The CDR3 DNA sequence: TGTGCCAGCAGCTTGACGCCGTTCGGAGGAACAGATACGCAGTATTTT.

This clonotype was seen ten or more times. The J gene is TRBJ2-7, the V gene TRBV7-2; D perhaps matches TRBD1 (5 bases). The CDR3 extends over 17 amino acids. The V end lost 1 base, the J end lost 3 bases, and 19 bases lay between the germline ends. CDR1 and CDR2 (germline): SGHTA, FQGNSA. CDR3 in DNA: TGTGCCAGCAGCTTAGGGTTTGCGACAGACGCTTACTACGAGCAGTACTTC. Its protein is CASSLGFATDAYYEQYF.

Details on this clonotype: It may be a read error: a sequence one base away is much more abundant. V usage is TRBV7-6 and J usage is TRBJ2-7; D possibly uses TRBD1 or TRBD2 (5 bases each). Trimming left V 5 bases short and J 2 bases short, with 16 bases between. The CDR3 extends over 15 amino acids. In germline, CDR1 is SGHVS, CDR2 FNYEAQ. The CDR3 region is CASSVGAGSTYEQYF. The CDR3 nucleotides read TGTGCCAGCAGCGTAGGGGCAGGGAGCACCTACGAGCAGTACTTC. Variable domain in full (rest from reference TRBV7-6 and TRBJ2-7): GAGVSQSPRYKVTKRGQDVALRCDPISGHVSLYWYRQALGQGPEFLTYFNYEAQQDKSGLPNDRFSAERPEGSISTLTIQRTEQRDSAMYRCASSVGAGSTYEQYFGPGTRLTVT.